This paragraph covers one TCR beta chain sequence. Its antigen remains unidentified. These data belong to a study of T cell repertoires in ileal Crohn's disease. Overall study: Biopsies of the neoterminal ileum at postoperative colonoscopy form M6 samples. Study results and limitations: Clonal expansions were more frequent in active smokers than non-smokers at surgery.

Here immunoSEQ multiplex PCR was the method, and the copy in TCRdb shows in-frame clones only, minus some. This table has about 60,000 clones, roughly 91% appearing once. Stated time point: neoterminal ileum biopsy at postoperative endoscopy, about 6 months after surgery. The ends lost 5 bases at V and 7 bases at J; junction bases unmatched: 13. Germline CDR1 and CDR2: SGHTA and FQGNSA. The CDR3 loop spans 15 amino acids. This TCR was sampled from an adult with Crohn's disease. The material sequenced was ileal tissue. The chain carries TRBV7-2 and TRBJ2-7; 8 positions agree with TRBD2. The DNA for the CDR3 is TGTGCCAGCAGCCTAGACACTAGCGGAGTGCGGGAGCAGTACTTC. It encodes CASSLDTSGVREQYF.